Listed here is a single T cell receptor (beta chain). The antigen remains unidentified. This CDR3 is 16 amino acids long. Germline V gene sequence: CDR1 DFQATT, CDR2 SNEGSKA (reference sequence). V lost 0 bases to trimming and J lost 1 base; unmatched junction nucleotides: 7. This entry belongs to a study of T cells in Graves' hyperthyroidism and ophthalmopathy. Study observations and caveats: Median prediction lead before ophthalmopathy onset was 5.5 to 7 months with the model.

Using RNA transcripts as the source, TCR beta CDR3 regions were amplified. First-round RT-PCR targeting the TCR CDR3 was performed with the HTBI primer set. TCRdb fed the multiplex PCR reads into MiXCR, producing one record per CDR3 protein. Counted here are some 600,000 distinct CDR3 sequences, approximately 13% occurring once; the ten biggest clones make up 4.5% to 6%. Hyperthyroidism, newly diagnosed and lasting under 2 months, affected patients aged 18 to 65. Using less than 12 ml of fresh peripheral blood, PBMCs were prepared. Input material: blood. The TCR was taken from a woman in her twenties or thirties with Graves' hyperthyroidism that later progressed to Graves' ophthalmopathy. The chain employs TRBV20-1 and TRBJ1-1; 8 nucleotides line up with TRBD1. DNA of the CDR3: TGCAGTGCTAGAGATCTAGCGGACAGGGCGAACACTGAAGCTTTCTTT. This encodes CSARDLADRANTEAFF.